This T cell receptor beta chain was obtained from a study of Graves' ophthalmopathy and Graves' hyperthyroidism. Excluded: other autoimmune disease, uncontrolled infection, pregnancy or lactation. RNA transcripts were the source from which TCR beta CDR3 regions were amplified. A first-round RT-PCR used HTBI primers, followed by a second-round multiplex PCR. TCRdb re-called the multiplex PCR reads through MiXCR, storing one row per CDR3 protein. Of roughly 350,000 distinct CDR3 sequences listed, about a sixth are singletons. General study findings and limits: Detected in blood as well were most expanded thyroid clonotypes with frequency above 0.001.

The CDR3 has 14 amino acids. Germline CDR1 and CDR2: SGDLS and YYNGEE. V was shortened by 0 bases and J by 7 bases, with 14 bases between the two germline ends. Concerning this clonotype itself: Its antigen is still unknown. A much larger clone sits a single nucleotide away, making a read error possible.

The source material was peripheral blood. The TCR sequence derives from an adult woman with stable Graves' hyperthyroidism. The chain has TRBV9 and TRBJ2-7; maybe TRBD2 (5 bases). Here the CDR3 reads CASSVGLDRDEQYF. As DNA, the CDR3 is TGTGCCAGCAGCGTAGGGCTAGACCGGGATGAGCAGTACTTC.